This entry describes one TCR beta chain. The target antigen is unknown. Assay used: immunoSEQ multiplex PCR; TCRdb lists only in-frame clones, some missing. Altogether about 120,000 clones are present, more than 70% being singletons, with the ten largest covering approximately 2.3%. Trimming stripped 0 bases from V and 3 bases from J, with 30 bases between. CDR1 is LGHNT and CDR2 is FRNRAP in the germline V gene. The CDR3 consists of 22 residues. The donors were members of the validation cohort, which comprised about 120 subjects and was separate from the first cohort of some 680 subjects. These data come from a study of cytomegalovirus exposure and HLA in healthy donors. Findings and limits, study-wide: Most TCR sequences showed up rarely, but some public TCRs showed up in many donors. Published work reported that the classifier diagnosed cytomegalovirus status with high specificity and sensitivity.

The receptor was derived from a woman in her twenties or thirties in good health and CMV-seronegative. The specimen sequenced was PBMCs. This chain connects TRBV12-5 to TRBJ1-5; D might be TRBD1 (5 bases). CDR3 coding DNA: TGTGCTAGTGGTTTGGTACTCGGACCGAGGTTTGCGAAGACAGAGAACAATCAGCCCCAGCATTTT. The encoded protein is CASGLVLGPRFAKTENNQPQHF.